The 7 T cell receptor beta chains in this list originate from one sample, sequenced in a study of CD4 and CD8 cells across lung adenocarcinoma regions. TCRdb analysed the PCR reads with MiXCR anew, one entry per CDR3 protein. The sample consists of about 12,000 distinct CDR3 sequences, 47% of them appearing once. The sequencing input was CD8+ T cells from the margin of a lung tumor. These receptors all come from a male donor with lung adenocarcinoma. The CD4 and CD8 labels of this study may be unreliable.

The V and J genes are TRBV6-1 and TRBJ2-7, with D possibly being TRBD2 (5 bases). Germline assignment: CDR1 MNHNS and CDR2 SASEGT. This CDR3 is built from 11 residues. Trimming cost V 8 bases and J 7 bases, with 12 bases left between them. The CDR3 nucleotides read TGTGCCAGCTCGAGGGTAAATGAGCAGTACTTC. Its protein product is CASSRVNEQYF.

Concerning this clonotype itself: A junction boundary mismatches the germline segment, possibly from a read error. The CDR3 here is CASSVNSGLRVKNTQYF. The CDR3, as DNA: TGTGCCAGCAGTGTAAATTCGGGGCTGAGAGTCAAAAACACTCAGTACTTC. The V and J genes are TRBV6-1 and TRBJ2-4; the D gene could be TRBD1 or TRBD2 (5 bases each). This CDR3 has 17 residues. In germline, CDR1 is MNHNS, CDR2 SASEGT.

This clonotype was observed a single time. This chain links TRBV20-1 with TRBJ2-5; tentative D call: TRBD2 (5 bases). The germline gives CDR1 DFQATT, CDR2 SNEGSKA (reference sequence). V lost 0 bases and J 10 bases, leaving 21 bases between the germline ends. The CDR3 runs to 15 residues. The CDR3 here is CSARDPGDLREGQYF. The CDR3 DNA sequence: TGCAGTGCTAGAGATCCCGGGGATCTTCGAGAGGGCCAGTACTTC.

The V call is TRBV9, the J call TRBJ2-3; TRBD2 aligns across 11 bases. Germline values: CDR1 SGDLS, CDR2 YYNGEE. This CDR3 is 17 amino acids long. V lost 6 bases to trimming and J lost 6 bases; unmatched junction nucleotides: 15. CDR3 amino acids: CASNIGGLAGGSDTQYF. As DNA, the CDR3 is TGTGCCAGCAATATCGGTGGGCTAGCGGGAGGAAGCGATACGCAGTATTTT.

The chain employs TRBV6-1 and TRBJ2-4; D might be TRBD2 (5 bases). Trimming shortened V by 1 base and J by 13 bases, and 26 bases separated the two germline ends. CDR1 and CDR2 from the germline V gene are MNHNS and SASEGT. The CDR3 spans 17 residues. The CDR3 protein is CASSEGLRRREGDTQYF. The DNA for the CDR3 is TGTGCCAGCAGTGAAGGGCTCCGGAGACGTGAGGGAGATACCCAGTACTTC.

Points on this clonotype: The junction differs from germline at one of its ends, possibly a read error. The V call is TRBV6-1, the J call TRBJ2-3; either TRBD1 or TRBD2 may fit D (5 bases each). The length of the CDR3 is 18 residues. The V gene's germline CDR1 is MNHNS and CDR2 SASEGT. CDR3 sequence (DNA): TGTGCCAGCAGTGGAATGGGGACCGGCGGGCGTGATCAAGATACCCAGTACTTT. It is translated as CASSGMGTGGRDQDTQYF.

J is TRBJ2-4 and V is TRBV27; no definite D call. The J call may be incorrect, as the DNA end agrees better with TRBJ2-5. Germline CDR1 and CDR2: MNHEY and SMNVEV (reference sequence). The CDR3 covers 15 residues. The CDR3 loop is CASSLDGHDQKTQYF. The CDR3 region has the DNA TGTGCCAGCAGTTTGGACGGCCACGACCAGAAGACCCAGTACTTC.